A single sample is the source of the 6 T cell receptor beta chains below, sequenced in a study of T cells after yellow fever vaccination. TCRdb itself ran the 5' RACE reads through MiXCR, one entry per CDR3 protein. Here the sample spans fewer than 500,000 distinct CDR3 sequences, around 20% being singletons. Sequencing was performed on PBMCs, taken before the yellow fever booster vaccination. These receptors came from a man between 18 and 29 years old who received the YFV17D yellow fever vaccine.

The chain carries TRBV12-3 or TRBV12-4 and TRBJ2-7; 8 bases are a match to TRBD1. Trimming took 7 bases from V and 3 from J; bases not matched to a gene: 5. This CDR3 is 13 amino acids long. CDR3: CASTNRGNYEQYF. CDR3 DNA sequence: TGTGCCAGCACCAACAGGGGGAACTACGAGCAGTACTTC.

CDR3 region: CASSLIETEAFF. As DNA, the CDR3 is TGTGCCAGCAGCTTAATAGAAACTGAAGCTTTCTTT. The chain has TRBV7-2 and TRBJ1-1; D unclear. Germline V gene lookup returns CDR1 SGHTA and CDR2 FQGNSA. V was shortened by 2 bases and J by 5 bases, with 6 bases between the two germline ends. This CDR3 is 12 amino acids long.

This clonotype was seen a few times. The chain joins TRBV2 to TRBJ1-6, with unresolved D. Trimming left V 6 bases short and J 7 bases short, with 7 bases between. Per germline, CDR1 SNHLY and CDR2 FYNNEI. This CDR3 is built from 12 residues. CDR3 DNA sequence: TGTGCCAGCAGGAGGTCCAATTCACCCCTCCACTTT. Its translation: CASRRSNSPLHF. The full variable domain, completed using reference TRBV2 and TRBJ1-6, is EPEVTQTPSHQVTQMGQEVILRCVPISNHLYFYWYRQILGQKVEFLVSFYNNEISEKSEIFDDQFSVERPDGSNFTLKIRSTKLEDSAMYFCASRRSNSPLHFGNGTRLTVT.

V is TRBV4-3 and J is TRBJ2-3; the D gene could be TRBD1 or TRBD2 (6 bases each). Germline loops: CDR1 LGHNA, CDR2 YSLEER. CDR3 length: 18 residues. Trimming pared 4 bases from V and 3 bases from J, leaving 23 bases between. The CDR3 DNA reads as TGCGCCAGCAGCCGAGCACGGGACCTACAAGGGGGGACAGATACGCAGTATTTT. Translated, it gives CASSRARDLQGGTDTQYF.

The chain uses TRBV11-2 and TRBJ1-1; D gene uncertain. The germline V and J ends were trimmed by 0 bases and 8 bases, with 7 bases remaining between them. The germline V gene encodes CDR1 SGHAT and CDR2 FQNNGV. This CDR3 is built from 12 residues. CDR3 in DNA: TGTGCCAGCAGCTTAGATTGGGCGGAAGCTTTCTTT. As protein: CASSLDWAEAFF.

This clonotype was detected only a few times. This chain connects TRBV12-3 or TRBV12-4 to TRBJ1-2; 9 bases line up with TRBD1. The CDR3 covers 14 residues. Losses at the gene ends were 6 bases for V and 4 bases for J; bases not matched to a gene: 6. The CDR3 region is CASRVQGARYGYTF. The CDR3 nucleotides are TGTGCCAGCAGGGTACAGGGGGCGCGCTATGGCTACACCTTC.